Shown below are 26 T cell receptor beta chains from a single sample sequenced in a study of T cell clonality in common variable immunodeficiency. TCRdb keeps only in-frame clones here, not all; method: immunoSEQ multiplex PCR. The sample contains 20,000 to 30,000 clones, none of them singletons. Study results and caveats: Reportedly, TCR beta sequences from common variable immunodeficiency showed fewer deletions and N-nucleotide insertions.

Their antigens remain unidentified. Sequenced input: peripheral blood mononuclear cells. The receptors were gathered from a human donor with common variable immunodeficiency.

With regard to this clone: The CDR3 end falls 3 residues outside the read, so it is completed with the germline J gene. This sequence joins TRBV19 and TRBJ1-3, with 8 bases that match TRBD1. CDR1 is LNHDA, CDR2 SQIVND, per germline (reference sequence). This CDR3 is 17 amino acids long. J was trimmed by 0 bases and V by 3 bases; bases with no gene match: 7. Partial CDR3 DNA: TGTGCCAGTAGTATTCCGGCAGGGGGCAACTCTGGAAACACC. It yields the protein CASSIPAGGNSGNT. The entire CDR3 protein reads CASSIPAGGNSGNTIYF. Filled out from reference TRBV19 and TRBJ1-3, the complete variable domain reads DGGITQSPKYLFRKEGQNVTLSCEQNLNHDAMYWYRQDPGQGLRLIYYSQIVNDFQKGDIAEGYSVSREKKESFPLTVTSAQKNPTAFYLCASSIPAGGNSGNTIYFGEGSWLTVV.

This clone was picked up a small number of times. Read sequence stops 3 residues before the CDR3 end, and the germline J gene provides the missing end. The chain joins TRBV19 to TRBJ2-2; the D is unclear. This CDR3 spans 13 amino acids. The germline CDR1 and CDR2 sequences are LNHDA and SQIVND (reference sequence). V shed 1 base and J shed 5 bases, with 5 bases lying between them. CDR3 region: CASSIGLTGELFF. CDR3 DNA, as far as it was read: TGTGCCAGTAGTATAGGACTTACCGGGGAG.

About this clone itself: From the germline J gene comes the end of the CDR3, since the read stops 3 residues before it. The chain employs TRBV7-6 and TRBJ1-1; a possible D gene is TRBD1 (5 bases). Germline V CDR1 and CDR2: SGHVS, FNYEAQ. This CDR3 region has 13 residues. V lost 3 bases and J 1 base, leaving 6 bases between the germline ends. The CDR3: CASSLTENTEAFF. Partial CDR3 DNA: TGTGCCAGCAGCTTGACAGAGAACACTGAA.

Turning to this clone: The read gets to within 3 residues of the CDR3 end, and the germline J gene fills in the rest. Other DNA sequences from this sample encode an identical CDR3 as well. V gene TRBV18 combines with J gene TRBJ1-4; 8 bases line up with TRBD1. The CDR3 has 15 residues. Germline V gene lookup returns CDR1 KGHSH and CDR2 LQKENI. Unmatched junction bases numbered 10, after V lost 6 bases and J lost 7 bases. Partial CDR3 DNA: TGTGCCAGCTCGGAGACCCAGGGGGCTGGTGAAAAA. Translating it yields CASSETQGAGEK. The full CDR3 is CASSETQGAGEKLFF.

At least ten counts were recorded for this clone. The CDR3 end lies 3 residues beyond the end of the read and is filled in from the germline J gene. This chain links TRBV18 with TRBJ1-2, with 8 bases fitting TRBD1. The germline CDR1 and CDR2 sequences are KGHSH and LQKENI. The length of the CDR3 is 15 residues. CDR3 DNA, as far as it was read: TGTGCCAGCTCACCCTCGAACGGACAGGGAACGGTC. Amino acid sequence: CASSPSNGQGTV. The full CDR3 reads CASSPSNGQGTVYTF.

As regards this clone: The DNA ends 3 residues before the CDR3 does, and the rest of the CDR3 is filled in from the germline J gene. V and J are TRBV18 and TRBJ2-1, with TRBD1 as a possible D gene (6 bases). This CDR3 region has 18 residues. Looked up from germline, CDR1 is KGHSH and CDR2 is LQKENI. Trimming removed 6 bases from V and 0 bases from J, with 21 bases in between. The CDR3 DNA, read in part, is TGTGCCAGCTCGCCCGGGACAACGCTAATTAGCTCCTACAATGAG. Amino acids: CASSPGTTLISSYNE. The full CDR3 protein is CASSPGTTLISSYNEQFF.

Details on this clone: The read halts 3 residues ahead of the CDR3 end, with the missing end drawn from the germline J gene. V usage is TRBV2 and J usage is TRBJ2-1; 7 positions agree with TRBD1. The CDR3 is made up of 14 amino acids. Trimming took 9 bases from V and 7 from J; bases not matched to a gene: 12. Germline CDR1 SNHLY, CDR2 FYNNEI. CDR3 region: CARSSPTGSNEQFF. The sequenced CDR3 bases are TGTGCCAGGTCCTCACCGACAGGGTCAAATGAG.

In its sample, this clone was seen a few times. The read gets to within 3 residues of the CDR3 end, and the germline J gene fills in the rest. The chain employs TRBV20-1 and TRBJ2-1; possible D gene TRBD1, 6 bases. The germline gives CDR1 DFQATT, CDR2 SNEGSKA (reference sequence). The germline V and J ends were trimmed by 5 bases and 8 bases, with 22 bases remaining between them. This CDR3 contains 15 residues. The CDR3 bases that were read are TGCAGTGCTTTCCAACTACAGGGCAATAACGATGAG. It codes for CSAFQLQGNNDE. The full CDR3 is CSAFQLQGNNDEQFF.

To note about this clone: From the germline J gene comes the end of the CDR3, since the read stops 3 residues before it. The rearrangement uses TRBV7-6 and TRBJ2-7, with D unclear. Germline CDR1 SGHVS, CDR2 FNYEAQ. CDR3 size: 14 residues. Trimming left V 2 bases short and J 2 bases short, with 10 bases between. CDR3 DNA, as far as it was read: TGTGCCAGCAGCTTATCCGACAAGGCCTACGAG. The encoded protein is CASSLSDKAYE. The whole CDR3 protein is CASSLSDKAYEQYF.

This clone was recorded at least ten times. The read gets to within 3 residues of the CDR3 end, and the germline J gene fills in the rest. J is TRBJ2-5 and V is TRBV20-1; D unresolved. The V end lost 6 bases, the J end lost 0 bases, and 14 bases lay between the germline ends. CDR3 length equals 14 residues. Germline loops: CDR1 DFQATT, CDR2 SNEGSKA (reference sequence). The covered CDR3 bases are TGCAGTGCCCAAACGGCAGACTACCAAGAGACC. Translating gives CSAQTADYQET. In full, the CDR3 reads CSAQTADYQETQYF.

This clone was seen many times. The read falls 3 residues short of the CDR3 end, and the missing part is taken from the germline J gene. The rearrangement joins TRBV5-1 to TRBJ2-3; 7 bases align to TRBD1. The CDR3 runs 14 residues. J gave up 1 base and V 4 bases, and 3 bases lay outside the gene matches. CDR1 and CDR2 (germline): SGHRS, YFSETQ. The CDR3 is CASSRDRGTDTQYF. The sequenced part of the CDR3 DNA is TGCGCCAGCAGCCGGGACAGAGGCACAGATACG.

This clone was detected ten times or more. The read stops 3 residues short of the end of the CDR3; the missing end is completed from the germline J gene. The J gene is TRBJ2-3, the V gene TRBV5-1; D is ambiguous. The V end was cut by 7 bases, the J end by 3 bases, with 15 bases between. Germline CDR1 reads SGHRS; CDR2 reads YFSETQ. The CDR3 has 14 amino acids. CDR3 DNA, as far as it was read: TGCGCCAGCGTCGACTCCCTTAGGACAGATACG. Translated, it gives CASVDSLRTDT. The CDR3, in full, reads CASVDSLRTDTQYF.

CDR3 DNA, as far as it was read: TGTGCCAGCAGTGAAGGGGTGGTAGCGGGGGGCAAGCAAGAGACC. Its protein is CASSEGVVAGGKQET. The full-length CDR3 reads as CASSEGVVAGGKQETQYF. The chain carries TRBV6-1 and TRBJ2-5; 10 positions match TRBD2. The CDR3 end is not reached by the read, which stops 3 residues before it; the germline J gene fills it in. This CDR3 region has 18 residues. CDR1 is MNHNS, CDR2 SASEGT, per germline. V lost 1 base to trimming and J lost 2 bases; unmatched junction nucleotides: 10.

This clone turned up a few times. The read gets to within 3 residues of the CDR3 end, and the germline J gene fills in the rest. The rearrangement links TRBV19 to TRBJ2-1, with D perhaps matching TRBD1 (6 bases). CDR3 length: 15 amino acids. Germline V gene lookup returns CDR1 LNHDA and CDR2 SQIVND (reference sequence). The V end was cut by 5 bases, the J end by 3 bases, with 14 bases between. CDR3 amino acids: CASSPTGTVYNEQFF. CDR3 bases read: TGTGCCAGTAGTCCTACAGGGACGGTCTACAATGAG.

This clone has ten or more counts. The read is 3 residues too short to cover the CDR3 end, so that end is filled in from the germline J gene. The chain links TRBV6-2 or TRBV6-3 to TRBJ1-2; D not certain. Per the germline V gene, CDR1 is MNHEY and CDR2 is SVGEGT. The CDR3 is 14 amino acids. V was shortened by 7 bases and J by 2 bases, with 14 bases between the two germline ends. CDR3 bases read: TGTGCCAGCACCCCAGCAGGCGCGAACTATGGC. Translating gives CASTPAGANYG. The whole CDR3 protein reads CASTPAGANYGYTF.

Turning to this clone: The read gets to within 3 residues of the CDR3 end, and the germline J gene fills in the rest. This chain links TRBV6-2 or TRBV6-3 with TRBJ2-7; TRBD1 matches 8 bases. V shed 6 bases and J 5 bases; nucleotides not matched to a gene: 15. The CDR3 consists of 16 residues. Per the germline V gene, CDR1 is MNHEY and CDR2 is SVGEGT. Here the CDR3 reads CASSPTPGQGSDEQYF. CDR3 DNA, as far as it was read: TGTGCCAGCAGCCCCACCCCCGGACAGGGTTCCGACGAG.

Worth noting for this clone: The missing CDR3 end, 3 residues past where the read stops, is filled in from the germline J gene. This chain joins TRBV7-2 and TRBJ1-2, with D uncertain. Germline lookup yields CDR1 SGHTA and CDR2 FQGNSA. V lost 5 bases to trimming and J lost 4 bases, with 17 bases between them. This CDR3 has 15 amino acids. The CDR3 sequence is CASSPSGSISYGYTF. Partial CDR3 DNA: TGTGCCAGCAGCCCCTCCGGGTCCATTAGCTATGGC. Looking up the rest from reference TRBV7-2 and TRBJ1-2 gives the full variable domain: GAGVSQSPSNKVTEKGKDVELRCDPISGHTALYWYRQSLGQGLEFLIYFQGNSAPDKSGLPSDRFSAERTGGSVSTLTIQRTQQEDSAVYLCASSPSGSISYGYTFGSGTRLTVV.

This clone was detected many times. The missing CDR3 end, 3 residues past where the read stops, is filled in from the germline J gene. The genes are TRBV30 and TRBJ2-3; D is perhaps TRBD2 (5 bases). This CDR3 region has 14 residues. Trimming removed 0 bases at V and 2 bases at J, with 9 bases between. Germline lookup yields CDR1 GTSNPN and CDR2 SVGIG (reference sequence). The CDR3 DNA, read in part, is TGTGCCTGGAGTGTACAGCGGATCACAGATACG. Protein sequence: CAWSVQRITDT. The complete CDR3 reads CAWSVQRITDTQYF. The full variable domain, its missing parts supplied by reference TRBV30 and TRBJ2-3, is SQTIHQWPATLVQPVGSPLSLECTVEGTSNPNLYWYRQAAGRGLQLLFYSVGIGQISSEVPQNLSASRPQDRQFILSSKKLLLSDSGFYLCAWSVQRITDTQYFGPGTRLTVL.

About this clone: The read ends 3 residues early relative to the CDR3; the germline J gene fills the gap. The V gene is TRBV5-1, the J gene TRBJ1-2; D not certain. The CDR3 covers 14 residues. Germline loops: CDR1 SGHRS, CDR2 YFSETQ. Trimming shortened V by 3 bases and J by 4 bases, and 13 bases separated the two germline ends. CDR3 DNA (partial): TGCGCCAGCAGCTCCCTCGGCCCGGGCTATGGC. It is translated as CASSSLGPGYG. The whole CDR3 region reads CASSSLGPGYGYTF.

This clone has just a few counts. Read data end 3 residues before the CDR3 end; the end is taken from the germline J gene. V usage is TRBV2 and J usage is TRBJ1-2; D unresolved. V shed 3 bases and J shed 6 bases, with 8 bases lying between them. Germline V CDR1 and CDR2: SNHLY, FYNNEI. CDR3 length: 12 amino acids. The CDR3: CASSDQRDGYTF. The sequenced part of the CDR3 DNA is TGTGCCAGCAGTGATCAGCGAGATGGC.

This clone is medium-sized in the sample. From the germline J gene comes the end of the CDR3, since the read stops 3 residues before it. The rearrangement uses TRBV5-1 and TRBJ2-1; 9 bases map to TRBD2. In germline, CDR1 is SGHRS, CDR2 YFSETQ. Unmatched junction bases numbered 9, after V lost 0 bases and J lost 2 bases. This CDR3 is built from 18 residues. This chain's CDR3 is CASSLEGSGSVAYNEQFF. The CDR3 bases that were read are TGCGCCAGCAGCTTGGAAGGTAGCGGGAGTGTCGCCTACAATGAG.

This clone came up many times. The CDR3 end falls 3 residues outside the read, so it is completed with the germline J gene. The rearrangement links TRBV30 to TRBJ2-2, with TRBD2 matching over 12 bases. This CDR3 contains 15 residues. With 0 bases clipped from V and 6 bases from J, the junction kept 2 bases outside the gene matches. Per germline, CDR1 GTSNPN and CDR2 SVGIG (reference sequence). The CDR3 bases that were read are TGTGCCTGGAGTGTTCCTAGCGGGAGGGCCGGGGAG. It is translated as CAWSVPSGRAGE. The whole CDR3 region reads CAWSVPSGRAGELFF. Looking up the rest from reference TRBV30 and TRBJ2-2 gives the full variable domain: SQTIHQWPATLVQPVGSPLSLECTVEGTSNPNLYWYRQAAGRGLQLLFYSVGIGQISSEVPQNLSASRPQDRQFILSSKKLLLSDSGFYLCAWSVPSGRAGELFFGEGSRLTVL.

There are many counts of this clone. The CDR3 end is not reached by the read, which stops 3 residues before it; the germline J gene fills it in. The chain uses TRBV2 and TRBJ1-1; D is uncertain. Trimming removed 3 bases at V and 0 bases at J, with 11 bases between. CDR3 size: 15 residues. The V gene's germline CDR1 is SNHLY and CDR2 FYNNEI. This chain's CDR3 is CASSETRSMNTEAFF. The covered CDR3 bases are TGTGCCAGCAGTGAGACTCGGTCTATGAACACTGAA.

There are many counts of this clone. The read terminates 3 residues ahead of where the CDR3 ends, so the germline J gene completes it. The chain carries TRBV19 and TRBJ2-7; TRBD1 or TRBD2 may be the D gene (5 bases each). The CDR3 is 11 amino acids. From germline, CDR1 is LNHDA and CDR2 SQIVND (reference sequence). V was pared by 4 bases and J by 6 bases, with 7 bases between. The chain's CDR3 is CASSRGVEQYF. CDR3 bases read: TGTGCCAGTAGTAGAGGGGTCGAG. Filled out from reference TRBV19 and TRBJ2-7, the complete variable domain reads DGGITQSPKYLFRKEGQNVTLSCEQNLNHDAMYWYRQDPGQGLRLIYYSQIVNDFQKGDIAEGYSVSREKKESFPLTVTSAQKNPTAFYLCASSRGVEQYFGPGTRLTVT.

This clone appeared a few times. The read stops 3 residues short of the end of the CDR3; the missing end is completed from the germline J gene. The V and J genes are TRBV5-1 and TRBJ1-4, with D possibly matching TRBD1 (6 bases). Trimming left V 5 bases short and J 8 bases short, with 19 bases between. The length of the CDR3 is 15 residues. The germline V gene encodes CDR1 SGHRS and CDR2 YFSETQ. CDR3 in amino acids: CASSSGTTQGEKLFF. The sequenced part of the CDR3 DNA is TGCGCCAGCAGTTCCGGGACAACACAGGGAGAAAAA.

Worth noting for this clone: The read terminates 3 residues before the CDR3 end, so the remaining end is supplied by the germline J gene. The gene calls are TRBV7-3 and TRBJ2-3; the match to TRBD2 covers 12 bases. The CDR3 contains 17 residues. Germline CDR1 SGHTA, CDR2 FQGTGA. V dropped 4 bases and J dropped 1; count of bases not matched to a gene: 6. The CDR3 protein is CASSSTSGGWGTDTQYF. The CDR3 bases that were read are TGTGCCAGCAGCTCCACTAGCGGGGGGTGGGGCACAGATACG.